This note documents a single T cell receptor (beta chain) sequence. These data are taken from a study of T cell changes during pregnancy in multiple sclerosis. Some clones are missing from TCRdb's copy, which holds only in-frame ones; the method was immunoSEQ multiplex PCR. The table has 90,000 to 120,000 clones, around 93% seen once. The CDR3 has 19 residues. The trim removed 2 bases at V and 1 base at J, leaving 10 bases unmatched. CDR1 and CDR2 (germline): SGHRS, YFSETQ. J is TRBJ2-5 and V is TRBV5-1; 14 bases are shared with TRBD2. This clonotype was sampled from a female donor in good health, enrolled as a control in a pregnancy study. This sample comprised peripheral blood, obtained in the third trimester of pregnancy. Here the CDR3 DNA reads TGCGCCAGCAGCTTCCCGACTAGCGGGGGGGGAACTCGCCAAGAGACCCAGTACTTC. Residues: CASSFPTSGGGTRQETQYF.